The 10 T cell receptor beta chains below were found in one sample sequenced in a study of cytomegalovirus exposure and HLA in healthy donors. Generated by immunoSEQ multiplex PCR, the TCRdb table keeps only in-frame clones and is missing some. The top ten hold 0.83% of the sample, which has about 360,000 clones, 86% seen once. The specimen was PBMCs. These receptor sequences come from a woman between 18 and 29 years old in good health and CMV-seronegative.

The V and J genes are TRBV28 and TRBJ2-5; 14 nucleotides match TRBD2. The CDR3 is made up of 19 amino acids. The V gene end was trimmed by 5 bases and the J gene end by 2 bases; junction bases not matched to a gene: 13. The V gene's germline CDR1 is MDHEN and CDR2 SYDVKM. This CDR3 is CASSPFAGTSGSIQETQYF. CDR3 coding DNA: TGTGCCAGCAGTCCGTTCGCCGGGACTAGCGGGAGCATTCAAGAGACCCAGTACTTC.

This clone has just one count. The rearrangement uses TRBV28 and TRBJ2-3, with 9 bases aligning to TRBD2. This CDR3 comprises 17 residues. With V trimmed by 5 bases and J by 0 bases, 9 bases remained unmatched. Germline V gene data show CDR1 as MDHEN and CDR2 as SYDVKM. The CDR3 reads CASSIYRLAASTDTQYF. CDR3 nucleotide sequence: TGTGCCAGCAGTATATATCGACTAGCGGCTAGCACAGATACGCAGTATTTT.

The genes are TRBV30 and TRBJ2-7; 8 nucleotides align to TRBD2. The CDR3 has 14 residues. With V trimmed by 0 bases and J by 3 bases, 4 bases remained unmatched. The V gene's germline CDR1 is GTSNPN and CDR2 SVGIG (reference sequence). The CDR3 sequence is CAWSVGGGSYEQYF. The CDR3 nucleotides are TGTGCCTGGAGTGTAGGCGGGGGGAGCTACGAGCAGTACTTC.

This CDR3 reads CASSLGTVSLLGQYF. CDR3 nucleotide sequence: TGTGCCAGCAGCCTTGGGACAGTTTCCTTGTTGGGGCAGTACTTC. V usage is TRBV28 and J usage is TRBJ2-7; 7 nucleotides match TRBD1. CDR1 is MDHEN and CDR2 is SYDVKM in the germline V gene. The CDR3 is made up of 15 amino acids. Losses at the gene ends were 6 bases for V and 9 bases for J; bases not matched to a gene: 17.

The chain is built from TRBV28 and TRBJ2-3; TRBD1 might be the D (5 bases). The CDR3 consists of 14 residues. Germline V gene sequence: CDR1 MDHEN, CDR2 SYDVKM. Trimming shortened V by 8 bases and J by 0 bases, and 12 bases separated the two germline ends. This CDR3 reads CASGAVSSTDTQYF. The CDR3 DNA reads as TGTGCCAGCGGGGCGGTATCTAGCACAGATACGCAGTATTTT.

This chain links TRBV7-9 with TRBJ2-1; possible D gene TRBD2, 7 bases. The germline V gene has CDR1 SEHNR and CDR2 FQNEAQ (reference sequence). This CDR3 spans 12 amino acids. Trimming took 6 bases from V and 7 from J, leaving 10 bases between them. The CDR3 sequence: CASRKGGNEQFF. In DNA, the CDR3 is TGTGCCAGCAGAAAGGGGGGGAATGAGCAGTTCTTC.

V usage is TRBV29-1 and J usage is TRBJ1-2, with D tentatively TRBD1 (5 bases). Germline assignment: CDR1 SQVTM and CDR2 ANQGSEA. Trimming took 6 bases from V and 1 from J, leaving 12 bases between them. This CDR3 contains 13 residues. DNA for the CDR3: TGCAGCGTCCCCGACAGACTTAACTATGGCTACACCTTC. It translates to CSVPDRLNYGYTF.

The CDR3 bases are TGTGCCAGCAGTGCCCCGGGACAGGGGATCTATGGCTACACCTTC. The encoded protein is CASSAPGQGIYGYTF. The V call is TRBV2, the J call TRBJ1-2; 10 bases agree with TRBD1. Germline V gene data show CDR1 as SNHLY and CDR2 as FYNNEI. J gave up 4 bases and V 4 bases, and 6 bases lay outside the gene matches. The CDR3 loop spans 15 amino acids.

In DNA form, the CDR3 reads TGTGCCAGCGGGGACTTGTACAATGAGCAGTTCTTC. Residues: CASGDLYNEQFF. The chain uses TRBV6-1 and TRBJ2-1; a possible D gene is TRBD2 (6 bases). The CDR3 runs 12 residues. The ends were cut back, 8 bases at V and 4 bases at J, with 9 bases in the middle. From germline, CDR1 is MNHNS and CDR2 SASEGT.

V and J are TRBV5-8 and TRBJ2-7; 8 positions match TRBD1. Germline CDR1 SGHTS, CDR2 YDEGEE. V was pared by 2 bases and J by 2 bases, with 6 bases of the junction left unmatched. There are 15 residues in the CDR3. The CDR3 region is CASSFQGAGTYEQYF. Here the CDR3 DNA reads TGTGCCAGCAGCTTTCAGGGGGCGGGAACCTACGAGCAGTACTTC.